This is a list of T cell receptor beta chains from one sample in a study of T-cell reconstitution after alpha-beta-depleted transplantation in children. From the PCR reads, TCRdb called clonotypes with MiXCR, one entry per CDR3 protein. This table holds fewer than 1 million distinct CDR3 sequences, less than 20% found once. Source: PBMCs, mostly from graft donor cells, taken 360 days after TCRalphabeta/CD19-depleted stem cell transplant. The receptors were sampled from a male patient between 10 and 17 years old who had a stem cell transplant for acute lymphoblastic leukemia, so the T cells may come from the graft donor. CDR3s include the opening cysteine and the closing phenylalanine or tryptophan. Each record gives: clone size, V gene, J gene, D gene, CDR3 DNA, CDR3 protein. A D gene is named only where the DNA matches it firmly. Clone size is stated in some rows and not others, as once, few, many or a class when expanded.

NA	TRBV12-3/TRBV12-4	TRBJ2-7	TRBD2	TGTGCCAGCAGTTTCAGCGGGAGCCGCTACGAGCAGTACTTC	CASSFSGSRYEQYF
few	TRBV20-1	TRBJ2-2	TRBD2	TGCAGTGCTAGTTTAGCGGGAGGCACCGGGGAGCTGTTTTTT	CSASLAGGTGELFF
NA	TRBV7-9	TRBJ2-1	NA	TGTGCCAGCAGCCTAAGACTAGGGACGGGGAATGAGCAGTTCTTC	CASSLRLGTGNEQFF
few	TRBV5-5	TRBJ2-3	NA	TGTGCCAGCAGCTTCCCTTGGACGGACATCACAGATACGCAGTATTTT	CASSFPWTDITDTQYF
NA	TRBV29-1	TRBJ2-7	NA	TGCAGCGCCCATTTGGGCGGGACACGGGAGTACGAGCAGTACTTC	CSAHLGGTREYEQYF
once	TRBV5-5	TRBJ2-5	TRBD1	TGTGCCAGCAGCTCCTTCGGGACAGGGTATGAGACCCAGTACTTC	CASSSFGTGYETQYF
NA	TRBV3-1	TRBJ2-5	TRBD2	TGTGCCATCTGTCCAGTCCGCACTAGCGGGAACGGACAAGAGACCCAGTACTTC	CAICPVRTSGNGQETQYF
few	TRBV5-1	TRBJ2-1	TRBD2	TGCGCCAGCAGCGTGCGGGGGGACAATGAGCAGTTCTTC	CASSVRGDNEQFF
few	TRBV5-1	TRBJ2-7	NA	TGCGCCAGCAGCTTCGCCAGGTCAGACTACGAGCAGTACTTC	CASSFARSDYEQYF
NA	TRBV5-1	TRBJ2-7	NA	TGCGCCAGCAGCTTGGCCCCGGGCCCCCTGGACGACGAGCAGTACTTC	CASSLAPGPLDDEQYF
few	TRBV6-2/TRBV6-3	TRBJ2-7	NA	TGTGCCAGCAGTTACTCGATTCGGGTATTCGCCTACGAGCAGTACTTC	CASSYSIRVFAYEQYF
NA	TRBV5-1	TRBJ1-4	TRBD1	TGCGCCAGCAGCTTGTGGTCAGGGGGAGTAACTAATGAAAAACTGTTTTTT	CASSLWSGGVTNEKLFF
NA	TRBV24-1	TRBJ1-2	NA	TGTGCCACCAGTGGTTGTCGTTGGTATGGCTACACCTTC	CATSGCRWYGYTF
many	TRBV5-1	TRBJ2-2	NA	TGCGCCAGCAGCTTGGAGGGAGCCGGGGAGCTGTTTTTT	CASSLEGAGELFF
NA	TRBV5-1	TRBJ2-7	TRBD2	TGCGCCAGCAGCTCGTTAGCGGGAGATTTCAACGAGCAGTACTTC	CASSSLAGDFNEQYF
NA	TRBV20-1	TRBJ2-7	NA	TGCAGTGCCTTCCTTACCACAGCCTACGAGCAGTACTTC	CSAFLTTAYEQYF